This T cell receptor beta chain was sequenced for a study of T cells expressing NK-cell markers (dated by TCRdb to 2020 to 2021). Notes on the research overall: About 8 donors provided sorted CD3+CD56+NKG2C+, CD3+CD56+NKG2C- and CD3+CD56-NKG2C+ T-cell subsets, whose TCR beta-chain repertoires were profiled. Among the eight sequenced donors, only one was HCMV-seronegative, while the other seven were HCMV-seropositive. Randomly selected healthy volunteers, three men and five women, were used as the eight sequenced donors. Sequencing of the libraries produced 2 x 150 bp reads on Illumina HiSeq 2000/2500, MiSeq or NextSeq. Broad study findings and their caveats: Whether the expanded NKG2C-expressing T cell clones were specific for HCMV antigens remained unclear. Those dominant clonotypes were again the most abundant among CD3+CD56-NKG2C+ cells in a few donors, at roughly 25-65%. In over five donors, the dominant CD3+CD56+NKG2C+ clonotypes were among the top 10 CD8+ clonotypes and accounted for roughly 1.0-7.5% of CD8+ T cells.

Of note for this clonotype: Its target antigen remains unknown.

According to the germline V gene, CDR1 reads SGHRS and CDR2 reads YFSETQ. Taken from cysteine to phenylalanine, the CDR3 has 19 residues. No DNA accompanies this entry. The instrument given in TCRdb is Illumina HiSeq 2000. TCR beta cDNA libraries were made by 5'RACE template switching that added a universal primer site and unique molecular identifiers. cDNA synthesis was primed from the TCR beta constant segment, followed by two successive PCR amplification steps. The paper's data handling went like this. MIGEC was used to demultiplex reads and group the reads by UMI, and MiTCR was used to assemble and quantify clonotypes. To exclude erroneous sequences, any TCR cDNA sequence not supported by at least two reads was discarded. The tcR package was used for downstream repertoire analysis, with clonotypes matched between fractions based on CDR3 nucleotide sequence plus V segment. Antigen specificity was annotated against VDJdb with VDJmatch, allowing one amino acid substitution in CDR3. Reprocessed by TCRdb, the reads give a single entry per CDR3 protein sequence, without DNA. The V and J calls were determined by TCRdb, not by the authors. The data table for this sample lists hundreds of thousands of distinct CDR3 sequences. The biggest ten clones account for roughly 5.5% of the sample.

HCMV serostatus was determined by detecting HCMV-specific IgG in serum with a commercial ELISA kit. Ficoll density gradient centrifugation was used to isolate peripheral blood mononuclear cells from blood. This TCR was recovered from a man aged 18-69 years in good health. This sequence uses TRBV5-1 and TRBJ2-1; TCRdb reports TRBD2, a call that lacks DNA to check it against. Sequencing was performed on blood T cells: a sorted CD56 or NKG2C T cell subset, CD4+ or CD8+ T cells, or bulk PBMC T cells (not recorded which). The CDR3 region reads CASSLSTSGGASSYNEQFF. Outside the CDR3, residues come from the reference TRBV5-1 and TRBJ2-1 proteins, so the full variable domain is: KAGVTQTPRYLIKTRGQQVTLSCSPISGHRSVSWYQQTPGQGLQFLFEYFSETQRNKGNFPGRFSGRQFSNSRSEMNVSTLELGDSALYLCASSLSTSGGASSYNEQFFGPGTRLTVL.